The rows below give T cell receptor beta chains drawn from one sample of a study of T cell repertoires in ileal Crohn's disease. The method was immunoSEQ multiplex PCR; TCRdb's version includes in-frame clones alone and lacks a portion of them. The sample carries about 7,400 clones, approximately 80% recorded once. The sequenced material came from ileal tissue. Receptors were obtained from an adult with Crohn's disease. CDR3s leave out the opening cysteine and the closing phenylalanine or tryptophan. A D gene is named only where the DNA matches it firmly. Clone size is shown for a subset of rows, as once, few, many or a class of expanded clone.

V gene: TRBV2; D gene: TRBD1; clone size: .; CDR3 protein: ASRTTGGAEGYT
V gene: TRBV11-3; D gene: .; clone size: .; CDR3 protein: ASSQTTKGFHEQY
V gene: TRBV18; D gene: .; clone size: .; CDR3 protein: ASSPQGLEAF
V gene: TRBV29-1; D gene: .; clone size: .; CDR3 protein: SVEDSWIYEQF
V gene: TRBV5-4; D gene: TRBD2; clone size: .; CDR3 protein: ASSLDWDYSTDTQY
V gene: TRBV11-2; D gene: .; clone size: .; CDR3 protein: ASSPPVGNSGNTIY
V gene: TRBV5-1; D gene: TRBD1; clone size: .; CDR3 protein: ASSDPGQGNYGYT
V gene: TRBV5-5; D gene: TRBD2; clone size: .; CDR3 protein: ASRGGRAYTGELF
V gene: TRBV7-2; D gene: TRBD1; clone size: .; CDR3 protein: ASSLHRGQETQY
V gene: TRBV2; D gene: .; clone size: .; CDR3 protein: ASSEWGWDF
V gene: TRBV6-6; D gene: .; clone size: .; CDR3 protein: ASGLARGHQPQH
V gene: TRBV30; D gene: TRBD1; clone size: .; CDR3 protein: AWRRGLRSSYEQY
V gene: TRBV30; D gene: .; clone size: once; CDR3 protein: AWSVWNQRNEQY
V gene: TRBV29-1; D gene: TRBD2; clone size: .; CDR3 protein: SVQGLAGDEQF
V gene: TRBV6-5; D gene: .; clone size: .; CDR3 protein: ASRLQAVPTEAF
V gene: TRBV25-1; D gene: TRBD1; clone size: .; CDR3 protein: ASGLGQSFNEQF
V gene: TRBV10-3; D gene: .; clone size: .; CDR3 protein: AIRPSSGANVLT
V gene: TRBV5-1; D gene: TRBD2; clone size: .; CDR3 protein: ASSPEVAGVPNEQF
V gene: TRBV11-2; D gene: TRBD2; clone size: .; CDR3 protein: ASSSRLAGVEETQY
V gene: TRBV15; D gene: .; clone size: .; CDR3 protein: ATSRASGSGIHNEQF
V gene: TRBV2; D gene: TRBD1; clone size: .; CDR3 protein: ASSAGQGRQETQY
V gene: TRBV27; D gene: TRBD2; clone size: .; CDR3 protein: ASSTWTSGSYNEQF
V gene: TRBV6-6; D gene: .; clone size: .; CDR3 protein: ASRYGEEANVLT